These 27 T cell receptor beta chains came from one sample sequenced in a study of T cells in tumors after PD-1 blockade. The data were produced by immunoSEQ multiplex PCR, yet TCRdb's version contains in-frame clones alone and is incomplete. The table records roughly 33,000 clones, more than 70% of them present only once. The source was PBMCs, collected before anti-PD-1 treatment. These receptors came from a human donor with basal cell carcinoma.

V is TRBV7-2 and J is TRBJ2-3, with TRBD1 matching 11 bases. V gave up 4 bases and J gave up 6 bases; unmatched junction bases: 9. Germline assignment: CDR1 SGHTA and CDR2 FQGNSA. The CDR3 consists of 16 residues. CDR3 DNA: TGTGCCAGCAGCTCCGATGGGACAGGGGGGGCGGATACGCAGTATTTT. This gives the protein CASSSDGTGGADTQYF.

This sequence joins TRBV24-1 and TRBJ2-5; 9 bases are a match to TRBD1. This CDR3 contains 15 residues. V gave up 3 bases and J gave up 1 base; unmatched junction bases: 2. Germline values: CDR1 KGHDR, CDR2 SFDVKD. The DNA for the CDR3 is TGTGCCACCAGTGATCGGGACAGGGTCCAAGAGACCCAGTACTTC. It specifies CATSDRDRVQETQYF.

The genes are TRBV19 and TRBJ1-3; D possibly corresponds to TRBD1 (6 bases). This CDR3 region has 16 residues. CDR1 LNHDA and CDR2 SQIVND come from the germline V gene (reference sequence). Trimming stripped 5 bases from V and 1 base from J, with 15 bases between. CDR3 amino acids: CASSAGASQSGNTIYF. Here the CDR3 DNA reads TGTGCCAGTAGTGCAGGGGCGTCGCAATCTGGAAACACCATATATTTT.

This clone came up once. This chain links TRBV15 with TRBJ2-3, with D possibly matching TRBD2 (5 bases). The V and J ends lost 5 bases and 2 bases respectively, with 14 bases between them. This CDR3 spans 15 amino acids. The germline gives CDR1 LNHNV, CDR2 YYDKDF (reference sequence). The CDR3 nucleotides are TGTGCCACCAGCGGTCCGAGGGAGCTCACAGATACGCAGTATTTT. The encoded protein is CATSGPRELTDTQYF.

The chain joins TRBV5-4 to TRBJ2-2, with 11 nucleotides matching TRBD2. The CDR3 runs 16 residues. Germline CDR1 reads SGHNT; CDR2 reads YYREEE (reference sequence). The ends lost 2 bases at V and 1 base at J; junction bases unmatched: 1. CDR3 sequence (DNA): TGTGCCAGCAGCTTTAGCGGGAGGGGGAACACCGGGGAGCTGTTTTTT. As protein: CASSFSGRGNTGELFF.

J is TRBJ1-5 and V is TRBV7-8; TRBD1 aligns across 10 bases. The V segment lost 0 bases and the J segment 0 bases; nucleotides outside the gene matches: 5. Germline CDR1 reads SGHVS; CDR2 reads FQNEAQ. CDR3 size: 18 residues. The CDR3 region has the DNA TGTGCCAGCAGCTTAGCGCGACAGGGGGCGGGTAGCAATCAGCCCCAGCATTTT. Translated, it gives CASSLARQGAGSNQPQHF.

The chain uses TRBV9 and TRBJ2-1, with D unresolved. CDR1 and CDR2 from the germline V gene are SGDLS and YYNGEE. This CDR3 comprises 15 residues. V gave up 4 bases and J gave up 5 bases, with 16 bases separating them. The DNA for the CDR3 is TGTGCCAGCAGCCCCAGTCTCCCTGTTGACAATGAGCAGTTCTTC. Protein sequence: CASSPSLPVDNEQFF.

This chain links TRBV14 with TRBJ1-4, with D perhaps TRBD1 (6 bases). Trimming removed 4 bases at V and 8 bases at J, with 17 bases between. The CDR3 length is 15 residues. Germline V gene sequence: CDR1 SGHDN, CDR2 FVKESK. This chain's CDR3 is CASSPSRGGGEKLFF. The CDR3, as DNA: TGTGCCAGCAGCCCATCACGCGGGGGCGGCGAAAAACTGTTTTTT.

V is TRBV7-2 and J is TRBJ1-1, with a weak D call TRBD1 (5 bases). This CDR3 spans 13 amino acids. Germline V lookup: CDR1 SGHTA, CDR2 FQGNSA. V was shortened by 1 base and J by 5 bases, with 8 bases between the two germline ends. CDR3 in amino acids: CASSLVGATEAFF. The CDR3, as DNA: TGTGCCAGCAGCTTAGTTGGGGCAACTGAAGCTTTCTTT.

There are a few counts of this clone. The gene calls are TRBV3-1 (or the pseudogene TRBV3-2) and TRBJ2-4, with D tentatively TRBD1 or TRBD2 (5 bases each). The V end was cut by 2 bases, the J end by 6 bases, with 11 bases between. Germline V gives CDR1 LGHDT, CDR2 YNNKEL (reference sequence). The CDR3 is 14 amino acids. The DNA for the CDR3 is TGTGCCAGCAGCCAACGACTTGGGGGAAACATTCAGTACTTC. Translating gives CASSQRLGGNIQYF.

The chain employs TRBV28 and TRBJ2-3, with TRBD2 matching 7 bases. With V trimmed by 2 bases and J by 2 bases, 7 bases remained unmatched. The CDR3 totals 16 residues. Germline lookup yields CDR1 MDHEN and CDR2 SYDVKM. CDR3 residues: CASSLAGDFSTDTQYF. CDR3 DNA: TGTGCCAGCAGTTTAGCGGGGGACTTTTCCACAGATACGCAGTATTTT.

About this clone: The same CDR3 also results from other DNA sequences found in this sample. The V gene is TRBV6-2 or TRBV6-3, the J gene TRBJ1-2, with D unresolved. V was cut by 5 bases and J by 8 bases, with 15 bases left in between. Per the germline V gene, CDR1 is MNHEY and CDR2 is SVGEGT. The CDR3 length is 13 residues. The CDR3 DNA reads TGTGCCAGCAGTGCCCTAGCCCGCTGGGGCTACACCTTC. It translates to CASSALARWGYTF.

The rearrangement uses TRBV27 and TRBJ1-2, with D possibly being TRBD1 (5 bases). Trimming removed 3 bases from V and 6 bases from J, with 20 bases in between. Per germline, CDR1 MNHEY and CDR2 SMNVEV (reference sequence). This CDR3 contains 16 residues. The CDR3 loop reads CASSFQGRRADHGYTF. The DNA for the CDR3 is TGTGCCAGCAGTTTTCAGGGAAGGCGGGCCGATCATGGCTACACCTTC.

The chain employs TRBV18 and TRBJ1-1, with a tentative D call TRBD1 (5 bases). Between the trimmed V and J ends, which lost 1 base and 11 bases, there was a span of 17 bases. The CDR3 runs to 14 residues. The germline CDR1 and CDR2 sequences are KGHSH and LQKENI. The CDR3 bases are TGTGCCAGCTCACCACAGTTTCATAGGGACGCGGCTTTCTTT. Translation gives CASSPQFHRDAAFF.

This chain joins TRBV19 and TRBJ1-5; D remains ambiguous. V was cut by 0 bases and J by 7 bases, with 7 bases left in between. The CDR3 has 13 amino acids. CDR1 and CDR2 from the germline V gene are LNHDA and SQIVND (reference sequence). CDR3 loop: CASSIEKEQPQHF. The DNA of the CDR3 is TGTGCCAGTAGTATAGAGAAGGAGCAGCCCCAGCATTTT.

The chain carries TRBV7-8 and TRBJ2-7, with D possibly matching TRBD2 (6 bases). This CDR3 has 12 residues. V was cut by 4 bases and J by 9 bases, with 13 bases left in between. The V gene's germline CDR1 is SGHVS and CDR2 FQNEAQ. CDR3 amino acids: CASSSPPGLQYF. The CDR3 DNA is TGTGCCAGCAGCTCCCCTCCGGGACTGCAGTACTTC. Full variable domain (remainder filled in from reference TRBV7-8 and TRBJ2-7): GAGVSQSPRYKVAKRGQDVALRCDPISGHVSLFWYQQALGQGPEFLTYFQNEAQLDKSGLPSDRFFAERPEGSVSTLKIQRTQQEDSAVYLCASSSPPGLQYFGPGTRLTVT.

The rearrangement uses TRBV7-2 and TRBJ2-7; 8 bases align to TRBD2. CDR1 is SGHTA, CDR2 FQGNSA, per germline. The CDR3 consists of 15 residues. J gave up 2 bases and V 5 bases, and 8 bases lay outside the gene matches. In DNA, the CDR3 is TGTGCCAGCAGCCCCCGCGGTAGCGGGACCTACGAGCAGTACTTC. It codes for CASSPRGSGTYEQYF.

The chain uses TRBV6-5 and TRBJ1-4; the D is unclear. Deletions cut 5 bases from V and 5 bases from J, with 9 bases between. The CDR3 is 13 amino acids. Germline CDR1 is MNHEY and CDR2 is SVGAGI. This CDR3 is CASSTRRNEKLFF. CDR3 sequence (DNA): TGTGCCAGCAGTACCAGGCGGAATGAAAAACTGTTTTTT.

This chain links TRBV23-1 with TRBJ1-2, with TRBD1 matching 9 bases. TRBV23-1 is reported as an ORF; its role is uncertain. Unmatched junction bases numbered 11, after V lost 4 bases and J lost 5 bases. The CDR3 loop spans 16 amino acids. The CDR3 is CASSLPGQGVFYGYTF. Written as DNA, the CDR3 is TGCGCCAGCAGTCTTCCGGGACAGGGAGTCTTTTATGGCTACACCTTC.

J is TRBJ2-7 and V is TRBV29-1; the D gene could be TRBD1 or TRBD2 (5 bases each). With 4 bases removed from V and 6 bases from J, the gap between germline ends came to 16 bases. The germline V gene encodes CDR1 SQVTM and CDR2 ANQGSEA. The CDR3 contains 13 residues. The chain's CDR3 is CSVAPYGGPEQYF. In DNA form, the CDR3 reads TGCAGCGTTGCCCCGTATGGGGGTCCCGAGCAGTACTTC.

V and J are TRBV7-2 and TRBJ1-3; possible D gene TRBD1, 5 bases. V was pared by 5 bases and J by 0 bases, with 17 bases between. The germline V gene encodes CDR1 SGHTA and CDR2 FQGNSA. This CDR3 spans 17 amino acids. The CDR3 loop reads CASSQSGLPSSGNTIYF. The CDR3 DNA sequence: TGTGCCAGCAGCCAATCGGGACTCCCGAGCTCTGGAAACACCATATATTTT.

This clone has more than one count but fewer than ten. The CDR3 sequence: CASSHGAVNYGYTF. Written as DNA, the CDR3 is TGTGCCAGCAGCCATGGGGCAGTCAACTATGGCTACACCTTC. The chain uses TRBV16 and TRBJ1-2; a weak D match, TRBD1 (5 bases). The V end lost 3 bases, the J end lost 2 bases, and 10 bases lay between the germline ends. The germline CDR1 and CDR2 sequences are KGHSY and FQNENV. The CDR3 length is 14 residues.

The chain uses TRBV7-2 and TRBJ1-3; no definite D call. V lost 1 base and J lost 4, with 8 bases in between. The CDR3 runs 14 residues. CDR1 and CDR2 from the germline V gene are SGHTA and FQGNSA. The CDR3 sequence is CASSLGVGGNTIYF. CDR3 DNA sequence: TGTGCCAGCAGCTTAGGGGTGGGGGGAAACACCATATATTTT.

The chain has TRBV5-4 and TRBJ1-5; D is ambiguous. The CDR3 spans 12 residues. The germline V and J ends were trimmed by 0 bases and 6 bases, with 4 bases remaining between them. CDR1 SGHNT and CDR2 YYREEE come from the germline V gene (reference sequence). As DNA, the CDR3 is TGTGCCAGCAGCTTGGACGGTCAGCCCCAGCATTTT. Translation gives CASSLDGQPQHF.

This clone was detected a few times. The CDR3 is CARSGKDKHF. The CDR3 DNA is TGTGCCAGAAGCGGTAAGGACAAGCATTTT. The chain carries TRBV5-3 and TRBJ1-5; tentative D call: TRBD1 (5 bases). TRBV5-3 qualifies as an ORF whose function is uncertain. V gave up 4 bases and J gave up 14 bases, with 10 bases separating them. This CDR3 contains 10 residues.

V usage is TRBV7-9 and J usage is TRBJ2-1; D is undetermined. From germline, CDR1 is SEHNR and CDR2 FQNEAQ (reference sequence). Trimming took 5 bases from V and 4 from J, leaving 15 bases between them. The CDR3 has 15 residues. CDR3 residues: CASSPSKANYNEQFF. The CDR3 DNA sequence: TGTGCCAGCAGCCCCAGTAAAGCGAATTACAATGAGCAGTTCTTC.

The chain employs TRBV4-1 and TRBJ1-4, with TRBD1 matching over 7 bases. CDR1 and CDR2 (germline): MGHRA, YSYEKL. The CDR3 sequence is 15 residues long. Unmatched junction bases numbered 1, after V lost 0 bases and J lost 3 bases. The CDR3 sequence: CASSQDGTANEKLFF. In nucleotides, the CDR3 is TGCGCCAGCAGCCAAGACGGGACAGCTAATGAAAAACTGTTTTTT.